The entry below gives a single T cell receptor (beta chain) sequence along with its context. As yet, its antigen is unknown. The record originates from a study of CXCR3-negative and CXCR3-positive naive CD8 T cells. Study-wide points: The study inferred TCR strength from TRB CDR3 properties and found comparable surface CD5 between naive subsets. TRB CDR3s were more hydrophobic in CXCR3-positive than in CXCR3-negative naive cells. The TRBV-TRBJ usage of naive CXCR3-negative and CXCR3-positive cells was similar, but that of memory cells differed.

This CDR3 region has 16 residues. CDR1 is SGHAT and CDR2 is FQNNGV in the germline V gene. The libraries of TRB cDNA were constructed through 5' RACE using UMI labels. TCRdb derives one entry per CDR3 protein from the 5' RACE reads, leaving out DNA. The table lists about 130,000 distinct CDR3 sequences. This TCR derives from a human donor in good health. Some clones in this sample may be carry-over from other donors' samples. The chain employs TRBV11-2 and TRBJ2-1; TCRdb lists TRBD1, though no DNA is available to test this call. The source material was naive CXCR3- CD8+ T cells from blood. Subset meaning: CD45RO-CCR7+CD27+CD95- naive CD8+ T cells lacking CXCR3 (TNR3-). The CDR3 sequence is CASSSRDRVNYNEQFF.